This T cell receptor beta chain was observed in a study of cytomegalovirus exposure and HLA in healthy donors (dated by TCRdb to 2017 to 2019). Broadly, across the study: A later analysis indicated that the 110 or so validation repertoires were generated on the platform also employed for the roughly 720 repertoires of the first cohort. The study aimed to test whether signatures of past pathogen exposure could be identified by cataloging public T cell receptors. In addition to the first cohort of about 650 subjects, a separate validation cohort of approximately 130 different subjects was used. To predict cytomegalovirus infection status, the study brought together high-throughput TCR immunosequencing, statistical association of individual TCRs with disease status, and machine learning. The paper's findings and limits, for the study overall: A total of roughly 160 TCR beta chains were listed by the study as associated with cytomegalovirus. It was suggested by the authors that the approach could potentially be generalized to other disease states and immunological phenotypes. In a later analysis, TCRs clustered in the first cohort were found to also tend to co-occur in the 120 or so validation repertoires, with approximately 94% of cluster scores above 0. In vitro tests confirmed that a few of the cytomegalovirus-associated TCR beta chains recognize cytomegalovirus antigens. The classifier was reported to diagnose cytomegalovirus status with high specificity and sensitivity in both the original and validation cohorts. Most TCR sequences were observed very rarely across donors, whereas some public TCRs were present in many individuals. All 120 or so repertoires were used to score co-occurrence in the validation cohort in a later analysis, because that analysis had no HLA typing for the cohort.

A word on this clone: It lacks a known antigen. The sample holds no much larger clone one base away, and base qualities are not on file.

V is clipped by 6 bases and J by 0 bases, and the sequence between their germline boundaries is 11 bases long. From the germline V gene, CDR1 is MDHEN and CDR2 is SYDVKM. The CDR3, from cysteine to phenylalanine, totals 14 residues. The kept DNA is CDR3 alone, 42 bases in frame from the first base. Separate from the approximately 670-subject first cohort, the validation cohort of about 120 subjects was the group to which the donors belonged. The library was obtained by the immunoSEQ multiplex PCR assay. For the original study's pipeline: A statistical classification framework was built for diagnosing cytomegalovirus status from the catalog of TCR beta chain sequences. Sourced from immuneACCESS, this table was stored by TCRdb with only in-frame sequences that have V and J called. A share of the clones is absent; for the studies checked, an unresolved V gene accounts for under half, and the remainder has no known explanation. That table furnishes V, J and clone size, whereas the DNA furnished D and trimming. For this sample the table gives some 260,000 clones, of which about 90% were detected only once. The ten largest clonotypes hold around 3.1% of the sample.

Sequencing input: PBMCs. The sequence was collected from a woman in her 30s in good health and CMV-seronegative. The chain is encoded by TRBV28 joined to TRBJ1-1, with the D gene uncertain. CDR3 protein: CASRPSWVNTEAFF. The bases read TGTGCCAGCAGACCCAGTTGGGTGAACACTGAAGCTTTCTTT.